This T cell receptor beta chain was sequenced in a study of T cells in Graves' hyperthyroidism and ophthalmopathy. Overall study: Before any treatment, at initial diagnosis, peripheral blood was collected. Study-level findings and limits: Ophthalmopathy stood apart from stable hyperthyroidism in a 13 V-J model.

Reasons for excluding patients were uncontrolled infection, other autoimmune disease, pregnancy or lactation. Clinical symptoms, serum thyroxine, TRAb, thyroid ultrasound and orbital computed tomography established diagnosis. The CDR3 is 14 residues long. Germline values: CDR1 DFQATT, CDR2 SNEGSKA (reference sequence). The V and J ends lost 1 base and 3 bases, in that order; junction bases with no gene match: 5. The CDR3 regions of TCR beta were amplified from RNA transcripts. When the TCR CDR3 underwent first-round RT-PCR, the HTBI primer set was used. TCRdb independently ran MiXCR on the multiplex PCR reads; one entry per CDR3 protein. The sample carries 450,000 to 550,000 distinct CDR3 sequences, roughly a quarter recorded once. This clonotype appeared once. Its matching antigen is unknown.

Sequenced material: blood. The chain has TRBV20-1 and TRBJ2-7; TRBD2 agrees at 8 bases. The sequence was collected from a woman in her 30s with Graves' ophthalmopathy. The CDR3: CSARVLAGYYEQYF. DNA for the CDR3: TGCAGTGCTAGAGTCCTAGCGGGTTACTACGAGCAGTACTTC.